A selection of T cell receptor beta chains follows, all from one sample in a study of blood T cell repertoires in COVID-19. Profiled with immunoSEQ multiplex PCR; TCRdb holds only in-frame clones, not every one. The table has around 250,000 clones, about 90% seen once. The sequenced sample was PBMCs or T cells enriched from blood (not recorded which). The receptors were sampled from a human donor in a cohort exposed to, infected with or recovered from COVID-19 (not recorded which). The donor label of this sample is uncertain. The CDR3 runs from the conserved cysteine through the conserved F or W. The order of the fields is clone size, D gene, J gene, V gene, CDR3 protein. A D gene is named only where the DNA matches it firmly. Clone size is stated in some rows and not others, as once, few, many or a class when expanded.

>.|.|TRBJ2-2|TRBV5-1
CASSLTANTGELFF
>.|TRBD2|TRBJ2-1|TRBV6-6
CASSSPRGTSGGSYNEQFF
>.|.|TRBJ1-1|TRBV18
CASSPIQMWASQPNTEAFF
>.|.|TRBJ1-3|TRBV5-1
CASRPSMTDSGNTIYF
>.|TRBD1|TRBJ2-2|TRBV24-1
CATSDVGQGLRDTGELFF
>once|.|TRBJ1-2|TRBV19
CASSIGSGDYGYTF
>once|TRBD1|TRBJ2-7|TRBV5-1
CASSFGTGGTEASDYEQYF
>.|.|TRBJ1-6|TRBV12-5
CASGLVRHGLNYSPLHF
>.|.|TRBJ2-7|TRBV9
CASSVAQGYEQYF
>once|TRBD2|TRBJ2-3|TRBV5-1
CASTPGGLTDTQYF
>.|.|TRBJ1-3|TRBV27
CASSLQGSGNTIYF
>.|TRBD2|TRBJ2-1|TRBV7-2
CASSLAGTSGSYNEQFF
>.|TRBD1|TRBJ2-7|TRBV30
CAWSGTGSYEQYF
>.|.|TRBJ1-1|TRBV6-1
CASSVRASRMNTEAFF
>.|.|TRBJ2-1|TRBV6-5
CASSLAVAHNEQFF
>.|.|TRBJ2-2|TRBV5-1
CASSPNLGAGELFF
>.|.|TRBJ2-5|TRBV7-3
CASSSSYQETQYF
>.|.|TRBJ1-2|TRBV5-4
CASSRRQEAYGYTF
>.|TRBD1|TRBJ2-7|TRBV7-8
CASSLGGDSSYEQYF
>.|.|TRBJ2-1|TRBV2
CASMGGYNEQFF
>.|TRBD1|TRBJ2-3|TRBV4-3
CASSQGDRGTSTDTQYF
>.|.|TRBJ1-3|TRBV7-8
CASSFGGGLSSGNTIYF
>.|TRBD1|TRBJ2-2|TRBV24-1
CATSDPGQGAQGGELFF
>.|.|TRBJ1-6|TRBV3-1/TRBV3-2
CASSQAPGPNSPLHF
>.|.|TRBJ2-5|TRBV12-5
CASGRPPGSEAQYF
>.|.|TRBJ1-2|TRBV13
CASSLGRGLYYYF
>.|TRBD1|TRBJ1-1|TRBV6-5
CASSTDQGVTEAFF
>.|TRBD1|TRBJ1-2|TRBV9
CASSGYRGRGYTF
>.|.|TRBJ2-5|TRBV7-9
CASSLTAEETQYF
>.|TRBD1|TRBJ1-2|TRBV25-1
CASSGTGGARGYTF
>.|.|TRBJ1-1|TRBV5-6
CASSLGQGEAFF
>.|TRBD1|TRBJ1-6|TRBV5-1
CASSPTPGTGNSPLHF
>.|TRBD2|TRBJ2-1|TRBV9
CASSPRGTSGGANNEQFF
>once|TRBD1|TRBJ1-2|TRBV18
CASSPGTGGYGYTF
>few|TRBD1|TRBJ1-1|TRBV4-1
CASSPHGRGPMNTEAFF
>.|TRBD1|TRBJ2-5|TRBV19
CASSDRGPQETQYF
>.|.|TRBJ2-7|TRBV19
CASSIGGQRLPYEQYF
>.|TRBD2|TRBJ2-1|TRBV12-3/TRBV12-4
CASSLAGGQFF
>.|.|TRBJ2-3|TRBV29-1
CSAGTKLTDTQYF
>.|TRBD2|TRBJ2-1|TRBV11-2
CASSPIAGENNEQFF
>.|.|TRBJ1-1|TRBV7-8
CASSYRAGSGVETEAFF
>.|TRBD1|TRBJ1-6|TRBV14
CASSQRGQYNNSPLHF
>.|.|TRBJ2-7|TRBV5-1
CASSGGTASYEQYF
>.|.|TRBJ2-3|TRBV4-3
CASSQDRLRTDTQYF
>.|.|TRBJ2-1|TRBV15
CATSRDYSVSTISYNEQFF
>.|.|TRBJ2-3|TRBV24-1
CATSDYAGTTDTQYF
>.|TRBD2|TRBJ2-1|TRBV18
CASSPQTSGGYNEQFF
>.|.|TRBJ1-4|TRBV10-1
CASSAPPPNALNEKLFF
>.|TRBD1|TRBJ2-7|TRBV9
CASSVGQGAEYEQYF
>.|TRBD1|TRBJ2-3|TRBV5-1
CASSLQGAKADTQYF